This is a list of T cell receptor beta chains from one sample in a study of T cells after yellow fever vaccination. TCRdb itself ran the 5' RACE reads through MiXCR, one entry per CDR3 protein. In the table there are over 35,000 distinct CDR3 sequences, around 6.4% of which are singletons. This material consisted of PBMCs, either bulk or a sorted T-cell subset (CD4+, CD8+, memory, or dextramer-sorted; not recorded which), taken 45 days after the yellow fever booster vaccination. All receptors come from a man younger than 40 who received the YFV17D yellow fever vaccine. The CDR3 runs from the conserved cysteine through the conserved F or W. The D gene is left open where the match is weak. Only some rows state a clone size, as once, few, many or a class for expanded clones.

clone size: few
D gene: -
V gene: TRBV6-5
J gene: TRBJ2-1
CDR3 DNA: TGTGCCAGCAGTTCTAGAGGAGCCACTCCCTACAATGAGCAGTTCTTC
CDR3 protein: CASSSRGATPYNEQFF

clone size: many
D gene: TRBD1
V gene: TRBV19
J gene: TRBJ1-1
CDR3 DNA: TGTGCCAGTAGTGTGCAGGGGGCCTATGAAGCTTTCTTT
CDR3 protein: CASSVQGAYEAFF

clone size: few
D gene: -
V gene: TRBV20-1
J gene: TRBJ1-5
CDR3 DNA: TGCAGTGCTAGCCGGGGCGCCTATAGCAATCAGCCCCAGCATTTT
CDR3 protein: CSASRGAYSNQPQHF

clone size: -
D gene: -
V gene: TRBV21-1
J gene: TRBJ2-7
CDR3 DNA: TGTGCCGGAGAAATGGGGAGGAACTCCTACGAGCAGTACTTC
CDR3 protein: CAGEMGRNSYEQYF

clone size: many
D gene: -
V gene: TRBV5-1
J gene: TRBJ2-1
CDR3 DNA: TGCGCCAGCAGCCCGGAGGGGGGCCCGTACAATGAGCAGTTCTTC
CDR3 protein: CASSPEGGPYNEQFF

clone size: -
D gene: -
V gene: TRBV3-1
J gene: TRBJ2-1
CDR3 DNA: TGTGCCAGCAGCCAAGCCGGGACTTTCAATGAGCAGTTCTTC
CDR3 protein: CASSQAGTFNEQFF

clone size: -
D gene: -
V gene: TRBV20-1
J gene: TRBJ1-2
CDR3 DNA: TGCAGTGCTAGAGATATGGGGGGCTATGGCTACACCTTC
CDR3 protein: CSARDMGGYGYTF

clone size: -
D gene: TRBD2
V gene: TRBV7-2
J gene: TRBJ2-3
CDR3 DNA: TGTGCCAGCAGCTTAGGACCAGGGAGGGCAGATACGCAGTATTTT
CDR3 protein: CASSLGPGRADTQYF

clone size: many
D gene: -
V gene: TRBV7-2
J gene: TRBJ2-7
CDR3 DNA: TGTGCCAGCAGCTCCTGGGGAGGCTCGAAGTACTTC
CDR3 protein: CASSSWGGSKYF

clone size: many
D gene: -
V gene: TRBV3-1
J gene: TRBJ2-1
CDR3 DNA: TGTGCCAGTGCTAGGGGCTCCTACAATGAGCAGTTCTTC
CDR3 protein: CASARGSYNEQFF

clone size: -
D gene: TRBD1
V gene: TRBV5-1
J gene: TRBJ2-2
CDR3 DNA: TGCGCCAGCAGCTTGGCTCCAGGGGGTATCACCGGGGAGCTGTTTTTT
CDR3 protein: CASSLAPGGITGELFF

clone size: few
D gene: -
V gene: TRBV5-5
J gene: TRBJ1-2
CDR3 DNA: TGTGCCAGCAGCTTTTTTTCGTCAGGGTTTAATGGCTACACCTTC
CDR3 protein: CASSFFSSGFNGYTF

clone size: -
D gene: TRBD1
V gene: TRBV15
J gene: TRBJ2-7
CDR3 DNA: TGTGCCACCAGCAAACAGGGGAGCGCCTACGAGCAGTACTTC
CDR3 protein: CATSKQGSAYEQYF

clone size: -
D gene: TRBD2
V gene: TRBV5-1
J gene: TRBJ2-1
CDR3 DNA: TGCGCCAGCAGCTTGGCTAGCGGGACCTACAATGAGCAGTTCTTC
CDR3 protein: CASSLASGTYNEQFF

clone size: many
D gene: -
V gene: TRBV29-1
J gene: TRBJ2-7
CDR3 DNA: TGCAGCGTTTATGGCGAAGCCGAGCAGTACTTC
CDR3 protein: CSVYGEAEQYF

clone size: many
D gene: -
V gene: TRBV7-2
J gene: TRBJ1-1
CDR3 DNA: TGTGCCAGCAGCTTAGCGCAACCCTACGGCCTGGCTTTCTTT
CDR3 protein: CASSLAQPYGLAFF

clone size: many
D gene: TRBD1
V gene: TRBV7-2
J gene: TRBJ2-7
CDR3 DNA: TGTGCCAGCAGGTCCGGGACAGGAAACTACGAGCAGTACTTC
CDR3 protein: CASRSGTGNYEQYF

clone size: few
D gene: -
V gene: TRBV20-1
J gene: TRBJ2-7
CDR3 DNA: TGCAGTGCTAGGGTGGCTTCAAGCTCCTACGAGCAGTACTTC
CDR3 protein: CSARVASSSYEQYF

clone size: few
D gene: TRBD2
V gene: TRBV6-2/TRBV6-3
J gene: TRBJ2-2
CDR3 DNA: TGTGCCAGCAGAGGACGGCCTAGCGGTTTGAACACCGGGGAGCTGTTTTTT
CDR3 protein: CASRGRPSGLNTGELFF

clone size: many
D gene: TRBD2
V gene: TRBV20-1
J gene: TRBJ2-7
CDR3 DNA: TGCAGTGCTCTGACCCTCTACTCTCAGCGGGAGGGCCGGTACGAGCAGTACTTC
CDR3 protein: CSALTLYSQREGRYEQYF

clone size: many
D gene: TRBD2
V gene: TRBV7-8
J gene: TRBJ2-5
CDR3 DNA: TGTGCCAGCAGCTTACTAGCGGGACAAGAGACCCAGTACTTC
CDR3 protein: CASSLLAGQETQYF

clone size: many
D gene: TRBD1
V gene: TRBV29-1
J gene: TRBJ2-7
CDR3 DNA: TGCAGCGGCCTAAAATGGGGACAGACGACCTACGAGCAGTACTTC
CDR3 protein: CSGLKWGQTTYEQYF

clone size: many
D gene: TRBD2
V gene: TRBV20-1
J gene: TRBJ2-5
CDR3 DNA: TGCAGTGCTAGACCTACTAGCGGGAGAAGTCAAGAGACCCAGTACTTC
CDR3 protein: CSARPTSGRSQETQYF

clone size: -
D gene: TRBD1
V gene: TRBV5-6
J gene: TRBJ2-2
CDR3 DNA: TGTGCCAGCAGCTTGTTGGGGACAGGGACCCCCACCGGGGAGCTGTTTTTT
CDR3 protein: CASSLLGTGTPTGELFF

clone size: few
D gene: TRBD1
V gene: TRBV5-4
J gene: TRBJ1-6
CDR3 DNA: TGTGCCAGCAGCTTGGCAGGGGGTAATTCACCCCTCCACTTT
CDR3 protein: CASSLAGGNSPLHF

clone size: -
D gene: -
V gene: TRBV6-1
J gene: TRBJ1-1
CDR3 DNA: TGTGCCAGCAAGATCGAAAGTTCCCCGAACACTGAAGCTTTCTTT
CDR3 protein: CASKIESSPNTEAFF